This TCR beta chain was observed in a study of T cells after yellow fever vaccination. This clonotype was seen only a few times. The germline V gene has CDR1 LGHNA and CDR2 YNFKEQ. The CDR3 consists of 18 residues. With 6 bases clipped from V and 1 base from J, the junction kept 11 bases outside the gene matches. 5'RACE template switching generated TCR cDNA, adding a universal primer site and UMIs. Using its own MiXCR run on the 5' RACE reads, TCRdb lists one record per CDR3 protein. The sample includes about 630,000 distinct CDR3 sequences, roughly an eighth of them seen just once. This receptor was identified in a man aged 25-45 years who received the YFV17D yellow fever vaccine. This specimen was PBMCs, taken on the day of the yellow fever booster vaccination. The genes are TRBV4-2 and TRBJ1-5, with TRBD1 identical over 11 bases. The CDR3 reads CASRNTPGTGGSNQPQHF. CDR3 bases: TGTGCCAGCAGAAACACGCCTGGGACAGGGGGGAGCAATCAGCCCCAGCATTTT.